These T cell receptor beta chains were read from a single sample in a study of control samples from healthy donors and cancer patients. TCRdb's copy holds only in-frame clones and misses some; the assay was immunoSEQ multiplex PCR. The sample gives 100,000 to 150,000 clones, roughly 84% of which show up once; around 2% is in the top ten. Sequencing used blood. The receptors shown here come from a man in his late teens or twenties in good health. Each CDR3 is given with its conserved first and last residue. A D gene is named only where the DNA matches it firmly. Part of the rows lack a size; the others show once, few, many or a class for expanded clones.

CDR3aa: CASSLDRGPYGYTF
CDR3nt: TGTGCCAGCAGCCTGGACAGGGGCCCCTATGGCTACACCTTC
v_gene: TRBV7-2
d_gene: TRBD1
len: 14
j_gene: TRBJ1-2
abundance: -

CDR3aa: CASSPRGRGQQPQHF
CDR3nt: TGTGCCAGCAGTCCCCGAGGCAGGGGGCAACAGCCCCAGCATTTT
v_gene: TRBV28
d_gene: TRBD1
len: 15
j_gene: TRBJ1-5
abundance: -

CDR3aa: CASSYSGPGELFF
CDR3nt: TGTGCCAGCAGTTATTCGGGGCCCGGGGAGCTGTTTTTT
v_gene: TRBV6-2/TRBV6-3
d_gene: -
len: 13
j_gene: TRBJ2-2
abundance: once

CDR3aa: CASSQQGSLFYGYTF
CDR3nt: TGTGCCAGCAGCCAACAGGGGTCACTTTTCTATGGCTACACCTTC
v_gene: TRBV3-1/TRBV3-2
d_gene: -
len: 15
j_gene: TRBJ1-2
abundance: -

CDR3aa: CASSLRLAETQYF
CDR3nt: TGTGCCAGCAGTTTAAGGCTAGCAGAGACCCAGTACTTC
v_gene: TRBV12-3/TRBV12-4
d_gene: -
len: 13
j_gene: TRBJ2-5
abundance: -

CDR3aa: CSVPKGRDGYTF
CDR3nt: TGCAGCGTTCCAAAGGGCCGGGATGGCTACACCTTC
v_gene: TRBV29-1
d_gene: -
len: 12
j_gene: TRBJ1-2
abundance: -

CDR3aa: CASSLTGQTEAFF
CDR3nt: TGTGCCAGCAGCTTAACAGGGCAGACTGAAGCTTTCTTT
v_gene: TRBV7-2
d_gene: -
len: 13
j_gene: TRBJ1-1
abundance: -

CDR3aa: CASSLEGHQPQHF
CDR3nt: TGTGCCAGCAGCTTAGAGGGCCATCAGCCCCAGCATTTT
v_gene: TRBV11-2
d_gene: -
len: 13
j_gene: TRBJ1-5
abundance: -

CDR3aa: CASSQEFGTLSSYEQYF
CDR3nt: TGCGCCAGCAGCCAAGAGTTTGGCACCTTGAGCTCCTACGAGCAGTACTTC
v_gene: TRBV4-3
d_gene: -
len: 17
j_gene: TRBJ2-7
abundance: -

CDR3aa: CASRWGETQYF
CDR3nt: TGCGCCAGCAGATGGGGGGAGACCCAGTACTTC
v_gene: TRBV5-1
d_gene: -
len: 11
j_gene: TRBJ2-5
abundance: -

CDR3aa: CASSLSSTDTQYF
CDR3nt: TGTGCCAGCAGCTTATCTAGCACAGATACGCAGTATTTT
v_gene: TRBV7-9
d_gene: -
len: 13
j_gene: TRBJ2-3
abundance: -

CDR3aa: CASSLPRRGGIGELFF
CDR3nt: TGCGCCAGCAGCTTGCCCCGGAGGGGGGGTATCGGGGAGCTGTTTTTT
v_gene: TRBV5-1
d_gene: -
len: 16
j_gene: TRBJ2-2
abundance: once

CDR3aa: CASSYPPLWGGRTHEQYF
CDR3nt: TGTGCCAGCAGTTACCCCCCGCTTTGGGGCGGGAGAACCCACGAGCAGTACTTC
v_gene: TRBV6-2/TRBV6-3
d_gene: TRBD2
len: 18
j_gene: TRBJ2-7
abundance: -

CDR3aa: CASSRATGELFF
CDR3nt: TGTGCCAGCTCGCGGGCGACCGGGGAGCTGTTTTTT
v_gene: TRBV6-5
d_gene: -
len: 12
j_gene: TRBJ2-2
abundance: -

CDR3aa: CASSLASGTSGEQYF
CDR3nt: TGTGCCAGCAGCTTAGCCTCCGGGACTAGTGGCGAGCAGTACTTC
v_gene: TRBV7-2
d_gene: TRBD2
len: 15
j_gene: TRBJ2-7
abundance: -

CDR3aa: CAISEGHKTNQPQHF
CDR3nt: TGTGCCATCAGTGAGGGTCATAAGACGAATCAGCCCCAGCATTTT
v_gene: TRBV10-3
d_gene: -
len: 15
j_gene: TRBJ1-5
abundance: -

CDR3aa: CAWTAGGQPQHF
CDR3nt: TGTGCCTGGACGGCAGGCGGTCAGCCCCAGCATTTT
v_gene: TRBV30
d_gene: -
len: 12
j_gene: TRBJ1-5
abundance: few

CDR3aa: CASSESVDRAQPQHF
CDR3nt: TGCGCCAGCAGTGAGTCAGTGGACAGGGCTCAGCCCCAGCATTTT
v_gene: TRBV10-2
d_gene: TRBD1
len: 15
j_gene: TRBJ1-5
abundance: -

CDR3aa: CASSQEGIQTYSRAGELFF
CDR3nt: TGCGCCAGCAGCCAAGAAGGGATTCAGACTTACAGTCGGGCCGGGGAGCTGTTTTTT
v_gene: TRBV4-3
d_gene: -
len: 19
j_gene: TRBJ2-2
abundance: few

CDR3aa: CASSFAQTQYF
CDR3nt: TGCGCCAGCAGCTTTGCGCAGACCCAGTACTTC
v_gene: TRBV5-1
d_gene: -
len: 11
j_gene: TRBJ2-5
abundance: -

CDR3aa: CASSPPTGSNTF
CDR3nt: TGTGCCAGCAGTCCCCCGACAGGGAGCAACACCTTC
v_gene: TRBV6-5
d_gene: TRBD1
len: 12
j_gene: TRBJ1-2
abundance: -

CDR3aa: CASSSVAGVWNEQFF
CDR3nt: TGCGCCAGCAGCTCCGTAGCGGGAGTGTGGAATGAGCAGTTCTTC
v_gene: TRBV5-1
d_gene: TRBD2
len: 15
j_gene: TRBJ2-1
abundance: -

CDR3aa: CASSYSTAGANVLTF
CDR3nt: TGTGCCAGCAGTTACTCGACAGCCGGGGCCAACGTCCTGACTTTC
v_gene: TRBV6-5
d_gene: -
len: 15
j_gene: TRBJ2-6
abundance: once

CDR3aa: CASTIGLAGVPYNEQFF
CDR3nt: TGCGCCAGCACCATCGGTCTAGCGGGAGTACCCTACAATGAGCAGTTCTTC
v_gene: TRBV5-1
d_gene: TRBD2
len: 17
j_gene: TRBJ2-1
abundance: -

CDR3aa: CASTPGQGNQPQHF
CDR3nt: TGTGCCAGCACCCCAGGACAGGGCAATCAGCCCCAGCATTTT
v_gene: TRBV6-5
d_gene: TRBD1
len: 14
j_gene: TRBJ1-5
abundance: -

CDR3aa: CASSSTGTGGKNIQYF
CDR3nt: TGTGCCAGTAGTAGCACCGGGACAGGGGGGAAAAACATTCAGTACTTC
v_gene: TRBV19
d_gene: TRBD1
len: 16
j_gene: TRBJ2-4
abundance: -

CDR3aa: CASSTGSGNTIYF
CDR3nt: TGTGCCAGCAGCACAGGGTCTGGAAACACCATATATTTT
v_gene: TRBV7-3
d_gene: -
len: 13
j_gene: TRBJ1-3
abundance: -

CDR3aa: CASSLFLNRVGEQFF
CDR3nt: TGTGCCAGCAGTTTATTTCTAAACAGGGTCGGCGAGCAGTTCTTC
v_gene: TRBV27
d_gene: -
len: 15
j_gene: TRBJ2-1
abundance: -